These T cell receptor beta chains were read from a single sample in a study of regulatory T cells in long-lasting Graves disease. In TCRdb, the reads were re-called with MiXCR into one record per CDR3 protein. The sample yields 1,200 or so distinct CDR3 sequences, roughly 50% seen once. The sequencing here drew on peripheral blood mononuclear cells (PBMCs), taken with antithyroid drug treatment, in newly diagnosed or persistent Graves disease (not recorded which). These receptors all come from a female donor with Graves disease. Both conserved end residues are part of each CDR3. Each record gives: J gene, V gene, D gene, clone size, CDR3 protein, CDR3 DNA. The D gene is left open where the match is weak. Not every row has a clone size; where given, it reads once, few, many or a size class.

j_call: TRBJ2-7
v_call: TRBV28
d_call: TRBD1
clone_size: -
cdr3_aa: CASSQQTGAYEQYF
cdr3_nt: TGTGCCAGCAGTCAACAGACAGGGGCCTACGAGCAGTACTTC

j_call: TRBJ2-7
v_call: TRBV27
d_call: -
clone_size: -
cdr3_aa: CASSLRAGTVTYEQYF
cdr3_nt: TGTGCCAGCAGTCTAAGAGCCGGGACTGTCACCTACGAGCAGTACTTC

j_call: TRBJ2-5
v_call: TRBV15
d_call: -
clone_size: -
cdr3_aa: CATSRGTPLQETQYF
cdr3_nt: TGTGCCACCAGCAGGGGAACACCCCTCCAAGAGACCCAGTACTTC

j_call: TRBJ1-1
v_call: TRBV19
d_call: -
clone_size: -
cdr3_aa: CASSLPDRLLTEAFF
cdr3_nt: TGTGCCAGTAGTCTACCCGACAGGCTTCTCACTGAAGCTTTCTTT

j_call: TRBJ2-5
v_call: TRBV28
d_call: -
clone_size: -
cdr3_aa: CASSLMGLTQETQYF
cdr3_nt: TGTGCCAGCAGTTTGATGGGACTTACCCAAGAGACCCAGTACTTC

j_call: TRBJ2-7
v_call: TRBV12-3/TRBV12-4
d_call: TRBD1
clone_size: -
cdr3_aa: CASSLDRVHEQYF
cdr3_nt: TGTGCCAGCAGTTTGGACAGGGTCCACGAGCAGTACTTC

j_call: TRBJ1-4
v_call: TRBV2
d_call: -
clone_size: -
cdr3_aa: CASSERPRGEKLFF
cdr3_nt: TGTGCCAGCAGTGAAAGGCCCCGGGGTGAAAAACTGTTTTTT

j_call: TRBJ1-2
v_call: TRBV15
d_call: -
clone_size: -
cdr3_aa: CATSREKGFGYTF
cdr3_nt: TGTGCCACCAGCAGAGAGAAGGGCTTTGGCTACACCTTC

j_call: TRBJ1-1
v_call: TRBV25-1
d_call: -
clone_size: few
cdr3_aa: CASSPGGITEAFF
cdr3_nt: TGTGCCAGCAGCCCGGGGGGGATTACTGAAGCTTTCTTT

j_call: TRBJ2-1
v_call: TRBV20-1
d_call: -
clone_size: few
cdr3_aa: CSAVDPRSYNEQFF
cdr3_nt: TGCAGTGCCGTCGACCCTCGGTCCTACAATGAGCAGTTCTTC

j_call: TRBJ2-7
v_call: TRBV7-6
d_call: -
clone_size: -
cdr3_aa: CASSPLSSSYEQYF
cdr3_nt: TGTGCCAGCAGCCCCCTTTCGAGCTCCTACGAGCAGTACTTC

j_call: TRBJ2-1
v_call: TRBV10-3
d_call: -
clone_size: -
cdr3_aa: CAIDGGSTYNEQFF
cdr3_nt: TGTGCCATAGATGGCGGGTCAACCTACAATGAGCAGTTCTTC

j_call: TRBJ1-2
v_call: TRBV3-1
d_call: -
clone_size: few
cdr3_aa: CASSQEMGIFYGYTF
cdr3_nt: TGTGCCAGCAGCCAAGAAATGGGAATTTTCTATGGCTACACCTTC

j_call: TRBJ2-7
v_call: TRBV2
d_call: -
clone_size: -
cdr3_aa: CASSPDTALRYEQYF
cdr3_nt: TGTGCCAGCAGCCCCGATACGGCGTTGCGTTACGAGCAGTACTTC

j_call: TRBJ2-7
v_call: TRBV5-1
d_call: TRBD1
clone_size: -
cdr3_aa: CASKLLSGGHEQYF
cdr3_nt: TGCGCCAGCAAGCTTTTATCAGGGGGACACGAGCAGTACTTC

j_call: TRBJ2-3
v_call: TRBV6-6
d_call: TRBD1
clone_size: -
cdr3_aa: CASSVQGASTDTQYF
cdr3_nt: TGTGCCAGCAGTGTACAGGGGGCGAGCACAGATACGCAGTATTTT

j_call: TRBJ2-1
v_call: TRBV6-5
d_call: -
clone_size: -
cdr3_aa: CASSYSTGYNEQFF
cdr3_nt: TGTGCCAGCAGTTACTCGACGGGGTACAATGAGCAGTTCTTC

j_call: TRBJ2-3
v_call: TRBV2
d_call: TRBD2
clone_size: -
cdr3_aa: CASSDRLAGVGTDTQYF
cdr3_nt: TGTGCCAGCAGTGATAGGCTAGCGGGAGTGGGCACAGATACGCAGTATTTT

j_call: TRBJ2-6
v_call: TRBV24-1
d_call: -
clone_size: -
cdr3_aa: CATSQGSLTGANVLTF
cdr3_nt: TGTGCCACCAGCCAGGGATCTTTAACTGGGGCCAACGTCCTGACTTTC

j_call: TRBJ2-1
v_call: TRBV29-1
d_call: TRBD2
clone_size: -
cdr3_aa: CSVEDRLAGSINEQFF
cdr3_nt: TGCAGCGTTGAAGATCGGCTAGCGGGATCTATCAATGAGCAGTTCTTC

j_call: TRBJ2-5
v_call: TRBV7-9
d_call: TRBD1
clone_size: large
cdr3_aa: CASSWDRGQRETQYF
cdr3_nt: TGTGCCAGCAGCTGGGACAGGGGGCAGCGAGAGACCCAGTACTTC

j_call: TRBJ2-7
v_call: TRBV2
d_call: -
clone_size: -
cdr3_aa: CASSVRGQPYEQYF
cdr3_nt: TGTGCCAGCAGTGTGCGTGGACAACCCTACGAGCAGTACTTC

j_call: TRBJ2-5
v_call: TRBV23-1
d_call: -
clone_size: -
cdr3_aa: CASSQEGRGQETQYF
cdr3_nt: TGCGCCAGCAGTCAGGAAGGGCGGGGACAAGAGACCCAGTACTTC

j_call: TRBJ2-7
v_call: TRBV29-1
d_call: TRBD1
clone_size: once
cdr3_aa: CSVTGTGQGRYEQYF
cdr3_nt: TGCAGCGTTACTGGGACGGGACAGGGGCGCTACGAGCAGTACTTC

j_call: TRBJ2-3
v_call: TRBV10-3
d_call: -
clone_size: -
cdr3_aa: CAISGAEGRPDTQYF
cdr3_nt: TGTGCCATCAGTGGAGCGGAGGGAAGGCCAGATACGCAGTATTTT

j_call: TRBJ2-1
v_call: TRBV7-8
d_call: -
clone_size: few
cdr3_aa: CASTETGTGLRNEQFF
cdr3_nt: TGTGCCAGCACCGAAACCGGGACGGGCTTGAGGAATGAGCAGTTCTTC

j_call: TRBJ2-1
v_call: TRBV3-1
d_call: TRBD1
clone_size: few
cdr3_aa: CASSPGQGDNEQFF
cdr3_nt: TGTGCCAGCAGCCCGGGACAGGGTGATAATGAGCAGTTCTTC

j_call: TRBJ2-1
v_call: TRBV10-3
d_call: -
clone_size: once
cdr3_aa: CASGPSLYNEQFF
cdr3_nt: TGTGCCTCCGGACCGTCCCTCTACAATGAGCAGTTCTTC

j_call: TRBJ1-5
v_call: TRBV10-3
d_call: -
clone_size: -
cdr3_aa: CAISEGPNQPQHF
cdr3_nt: TGTGCCATCAGTGAGGGACCGAATCAGCCCCAGCATTTT

j_call: TRBJ1-1
v_call: TRBV11-2
d_call: -
clone_size: -
cdr3_aa: CASSPNMNTEAFF
cdr3_nt: TGTGCCAGCAGCCCCAACATGAACACTGAAGCTTTCTTT

j_call: TRBJ1-4
v_call: TRBV4-2
d_call: -
clone_size: -
cdr3_aa: CASSMTGEKLFF
cdr3_nt: TGTGCCAGCAGCATGACAGGAGAAAAACTGTTTTTT

j_call: TRBJ2-1
v_call: TRBV30
d_call: TRBD2
clone_size: once
cdr3_aa: CAWSSSGLSYNEQFF
cdr3_nt: TGTGCCTGGAGTTCTAGCGGGCTTTCCTACAATGAGCAGTTCTTC

j_call: TRBJ2-1
v_call: TRBV13
d_call: TRBD1
clone_size: -
cdr3_aa: CASSKQGSYNEQFF
cdr3_nt: TGTGCCAGCAGCAAACAGGGGAGCTACAATGAGCAGTTCTTC

j_call: TRBJ2-3
v_call: TRBV9
d_call: TRBD2
clone_size: -
cdr3_aa: CASSVDIAGGRDTQYF
cdr3_nt: TGTGCCAGCAGCGTAGATATAGCGGGAGGGCGAGATACGCAGTATTTT

j_call: TRBJ2-7
v_call: TRBV27
d_call: -
clone_size: -
cdr3_aa: CASSFGGRYSYEQYF
cdr3_nt: TGTGCCAGCAGTTTCGGCGGCCGGTACTCCTACGAGCAGTACTTC

j_call: TRBJ2-1
v_call: TRBV9
d_call: TRBD2
clone_size: -
cdr3_aa: CASSVPAGGYNEQFF
cdr3_nt: TGTGCCAGCAGCGTCCCAGCGGGAGGCTACAATGAGCAGTTCTTC

j_call: TRBJ1-1
v_call: TRBV2
d_call: -
clone_size: -
cdr3_aa: CASSEVGQRGYTEAFF
cdr3_nt: TGTGCCAGCAGTGAAGTTGGACAGAGAGGTTACACTGAAGCTTTCTTT

j_call: TRBJ2-1
v_call: TRBV18
d_call: -
clone_size: few
cdr3_aa: CASRGSLLYNEQFF
cdr3_nt: TGTGCCAGCCGAGGAAGCCTTCTTTACAATGAGCAGTTCTTC

j_call: TRBJ2-3
v_call: TRBV27
d_call: TRBD2
clone_size: -
cdr3_aa: CASSLSGGRPDTQYF
cdr3_nt: TGTGCCAGCAGTTTATCGGGGGGGAGGCCAGATACGCAGTATTTT

j_call: TRBJ2-7
v_call: TRBV12-3/TRBV12-4
d_call: TRBD1
clone_size: -
cdr3_aa: CASRDRTYEQYF
cdr3_nt: TGTGCCAGCAGGGACAGGACCTACGAGCAGTACTTC

j_call: TRBJ1-4
v_call: TRBV6-1
d_call: TRBD1
clone_size: few
cdr3_aa: CASSSDRVDEKLFF
cdr3_nt: TGTGCCAGCAGCAGCGACAGGGTTGACGAAAAACTGTTTTTT

j_call: TRBJ2-3
v_call: TRBV7-9
d_call: TRBD1
clone_size: -
cdr3_aa: CASSLPRDRGPDTQYF
cdr3_nt: TGTGCCAGCAGCTTGCCCCGGGACAGGGGGCCAGATACGCAGTATTTT

j_call: TRBJ2-7
v_call: TRBV4-1
d_call: TRBD2
clone_size: -
cdr3_aa: CASSRQAGNSYEQYF
cdr3_nt: TGCGCCAGCAGTCGTCAAGCGGGGAACTCCTACGAGCAGTACTTC

j_call: TRBJ2-3
v_call: TRBV7-9
d_call: -
clone_size: few
cdr3_aa: CASSLGSADTQYF
cdr3_nt: TGTGCCAGCAGCTTAGGTAGCGCAGATACGCAGTATTTT

j_call: TRBJ2-7
v_call: TRBV30
d_call: -
clone_size: -
cdr3_aa: CAWNGGNGYEQYF
cdr3_nt: TGTGCCTGGAATGGGGGGAACGGCTACGAGCAGTACTTC

j_call: TRBJ1-1
v_call: TRBV29-1
d_call: -
clone_size: -
cdr3_aa: CSVNRGIEAFF
cdr3_nt: TGCAGCGTTAATAGGGGGATTGAAGCTTTCTTT

j_call: TRBJ2-3
v_call: TRBV5-1
d_call: -
clone_size: hyperexpanded
cdr3_aa: CASSVGTEARTDTQYF
cdr3_nt: TGCGCCAGCAGTGTAGGGACTGAAGCTCGCACAGATACGCAGTATTTT

j_call: TRBJ2-7
v_call: TRBV5-4
d_call: -
clone_size: once
cdr3_aa: CASSLVGPTYEQYF
cdr3_nt: TGTGCCAGCAGCTTGGTGGGTCCCACATACGAGCAGTACTTC

j_call: TRBJ1-5
v_call: TRBV19
d_call: -
clone_size: few
cdr3_aa: CASSIDYGQPQHF
cdr3_nt: TGTGCCAGTAGTATAGATTATGGCCAGCCCCAGCATTTT

j_call: TRBJ2-1
v_call: TRBV28
d_call: TRBD2
clone_size: few
cdr3_aa: CASSRGDSRDQFF
cdr3_nt: TGTGCCAGCAGCCGGGGGGATTCGCGGGACCAGTTCTTC

j_call: TRBJ2-7
v_call: TRBV27
d_call: TRBD1
clone_size: -
cdr3_aa: CASSLSLIALGQGNYEQYF
cdr3_nt: TGTGCCAGCAGTTTATCCCTAATAGCCCTGGGACAGGGAAACTACGAGCAGTACTTC

j_call: TRBJ2-1
v_call: TRBV7-2
d_call: -
clone_size: once
cdr3_aa: CASSLLPEQFF
cdr3_nt: TGTGCCAGCAGCTTACTGCCTGAGCAGTTCTTC

j_call: TRBJ2-7
v_call: TRBV5-1
d_call: TRBD1
clone_size: -
cdr3_aa: CASSPRDRGRVMYEQYF
cdr3_nt: TGCGCCAGCAGCCCCCGGGACAGGGGCCGTGTAATGTACGAGCAGTACTTC

j_call: TRBJ2-1
v_call: TRBV27
d_call: -
clone_size: few
cdr3_aa: CASSAGLLAFF
cdr3_nt: TGTGCCAGCAGTGCGGGGCTACTAGCCTTCTTC

j_call: TRBJ2-5
v_call: TRBV20-1
d_call: TRBD2
clone_size: once
cdr3_aa: CSARTSGRRETQYF
cdr3_nt: TGCAGTGCCAGGACTAGCGGGAGGAGGGAGACCCAGTACTTC

j_call: TRBJ1-2
v_call: TRBV7-9
d_call: -
clone_size: -
cdr3_aa: CASSILTDYRGYTF
cdr3_nt: TGTGCCAGCAGCATACTTACCGACTACCGAGGCTACACCTTC

j_call: TRBJ2-7
v_call: TRBV9
d_call: -
clone_size: -
cdr3_aa: CASSIRDTEQYF
cdr3_nt: TGTGCCAGCAGCATCCGGGACACCGAGCAGTACTTC

j_call: TRBJ2-2
v_call: TRBV13
d_call: TRBD2
clone_size: few
cdr3_aa: CASSGGTNTGELFF
cdr3_nt: TGTGCCAGCTCGGGAGGGACGAACACCGGGGAGCTGTTTTTT

j_call: TRBJ2-7
v_call: TRBV2
d_call: -
clone_size: few
cdr3_aa: CASRGPAGAPYEQYF
cdr3_nt: TGTGCCAGCAGAGGTCCGGCAGGGGCCCCCTACGAGCAGTACTTC

j_call: TRBJ2-7
v_call: TRBV7-9
d_call: TRBD1
clone_size: -
cdr3_aa: CASSQTIPTGRSYEQYF
cdr3_nt: TGTGCCAGCAGCCAAACAATACCGACAGGGCGGAGCTACGAGCAGTACTTC